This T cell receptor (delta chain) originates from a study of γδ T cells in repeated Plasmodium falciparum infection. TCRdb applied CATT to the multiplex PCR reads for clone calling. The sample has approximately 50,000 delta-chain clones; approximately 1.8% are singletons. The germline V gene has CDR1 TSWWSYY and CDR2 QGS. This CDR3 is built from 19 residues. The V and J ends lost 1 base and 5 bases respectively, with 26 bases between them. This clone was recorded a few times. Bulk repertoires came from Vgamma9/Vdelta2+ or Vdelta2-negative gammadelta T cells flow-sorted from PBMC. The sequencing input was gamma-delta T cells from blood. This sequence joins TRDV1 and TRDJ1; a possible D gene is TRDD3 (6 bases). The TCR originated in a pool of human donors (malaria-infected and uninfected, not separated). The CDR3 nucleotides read TGTGCTCTTGGGGAACCAAGAATCCGACCTGGGGACCAAGTGGATAAACTCATCTTT. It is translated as CALGEPRIRPGDQVDKLIF.